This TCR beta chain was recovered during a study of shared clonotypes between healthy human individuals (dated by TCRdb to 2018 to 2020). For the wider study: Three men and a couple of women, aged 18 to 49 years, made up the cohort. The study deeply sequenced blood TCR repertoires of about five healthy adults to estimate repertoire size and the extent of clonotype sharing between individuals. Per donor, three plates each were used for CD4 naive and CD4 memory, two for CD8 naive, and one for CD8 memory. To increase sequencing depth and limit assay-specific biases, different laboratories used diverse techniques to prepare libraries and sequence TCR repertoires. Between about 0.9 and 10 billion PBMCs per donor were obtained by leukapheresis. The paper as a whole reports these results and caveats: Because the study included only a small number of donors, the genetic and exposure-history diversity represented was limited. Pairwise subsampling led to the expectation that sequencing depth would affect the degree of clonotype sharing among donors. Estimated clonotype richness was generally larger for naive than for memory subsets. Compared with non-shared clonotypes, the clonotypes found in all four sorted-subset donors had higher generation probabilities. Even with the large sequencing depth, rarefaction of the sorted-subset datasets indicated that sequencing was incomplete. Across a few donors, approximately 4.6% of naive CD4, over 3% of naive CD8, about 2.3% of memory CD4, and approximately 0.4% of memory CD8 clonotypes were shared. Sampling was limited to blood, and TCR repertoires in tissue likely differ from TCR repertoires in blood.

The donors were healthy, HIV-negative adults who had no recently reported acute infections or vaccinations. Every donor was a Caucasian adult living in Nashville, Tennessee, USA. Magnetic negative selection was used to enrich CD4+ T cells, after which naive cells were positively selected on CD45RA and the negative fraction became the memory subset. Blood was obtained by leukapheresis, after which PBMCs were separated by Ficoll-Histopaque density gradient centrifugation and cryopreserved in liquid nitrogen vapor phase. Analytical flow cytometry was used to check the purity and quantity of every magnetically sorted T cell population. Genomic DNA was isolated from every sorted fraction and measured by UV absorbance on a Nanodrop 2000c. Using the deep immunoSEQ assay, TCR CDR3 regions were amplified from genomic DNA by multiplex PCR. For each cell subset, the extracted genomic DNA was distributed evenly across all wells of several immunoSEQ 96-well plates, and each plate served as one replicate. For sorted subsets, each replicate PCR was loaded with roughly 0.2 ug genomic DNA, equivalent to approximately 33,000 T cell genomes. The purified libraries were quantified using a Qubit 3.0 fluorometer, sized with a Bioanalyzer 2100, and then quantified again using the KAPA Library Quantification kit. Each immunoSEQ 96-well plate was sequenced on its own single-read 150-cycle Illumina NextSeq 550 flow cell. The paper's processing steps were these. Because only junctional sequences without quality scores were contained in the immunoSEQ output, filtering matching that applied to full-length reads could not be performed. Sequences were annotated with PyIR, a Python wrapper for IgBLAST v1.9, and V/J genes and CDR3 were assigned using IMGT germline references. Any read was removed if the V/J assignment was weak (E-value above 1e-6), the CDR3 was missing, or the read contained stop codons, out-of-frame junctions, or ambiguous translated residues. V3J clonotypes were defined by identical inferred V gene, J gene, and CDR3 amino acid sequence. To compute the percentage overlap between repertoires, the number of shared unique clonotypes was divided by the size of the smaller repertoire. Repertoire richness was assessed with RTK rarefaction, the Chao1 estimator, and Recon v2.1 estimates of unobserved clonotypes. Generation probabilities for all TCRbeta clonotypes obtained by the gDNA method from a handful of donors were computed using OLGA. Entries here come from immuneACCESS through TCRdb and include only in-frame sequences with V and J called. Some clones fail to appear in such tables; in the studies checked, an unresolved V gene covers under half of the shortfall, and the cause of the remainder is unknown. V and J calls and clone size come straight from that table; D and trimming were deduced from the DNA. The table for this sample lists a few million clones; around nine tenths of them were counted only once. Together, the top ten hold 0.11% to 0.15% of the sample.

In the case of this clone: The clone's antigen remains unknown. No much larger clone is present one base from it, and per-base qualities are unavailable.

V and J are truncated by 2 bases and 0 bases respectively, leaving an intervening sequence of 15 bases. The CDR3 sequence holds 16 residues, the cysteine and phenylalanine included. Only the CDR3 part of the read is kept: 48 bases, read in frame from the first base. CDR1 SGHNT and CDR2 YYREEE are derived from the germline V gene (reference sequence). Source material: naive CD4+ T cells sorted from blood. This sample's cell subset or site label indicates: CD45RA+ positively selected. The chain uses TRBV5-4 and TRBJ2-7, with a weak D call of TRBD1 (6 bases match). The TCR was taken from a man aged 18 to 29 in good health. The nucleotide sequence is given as TGTGCCAGCAGCTTCATAGGCCGGGACACCTCCTACGAGCAGTACTTC. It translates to CASSFIGRDTSYEQYF.